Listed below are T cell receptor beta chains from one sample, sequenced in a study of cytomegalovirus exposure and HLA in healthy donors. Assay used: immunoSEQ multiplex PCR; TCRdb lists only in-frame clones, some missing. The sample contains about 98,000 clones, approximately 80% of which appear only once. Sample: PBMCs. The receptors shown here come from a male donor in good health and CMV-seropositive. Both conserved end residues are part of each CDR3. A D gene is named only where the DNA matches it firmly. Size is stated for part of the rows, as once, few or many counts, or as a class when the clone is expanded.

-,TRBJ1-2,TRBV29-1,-,CSVATGNGGYTF,TGCAGCGTCGCGACAGGAAACGGTGGCTACACCTTC
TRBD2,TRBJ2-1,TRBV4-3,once,CASSQLAGTYNEQFF,TGCGCCAGCAGCCAACTAGCGGGGACCTACAATGAGCAGTTCTTC
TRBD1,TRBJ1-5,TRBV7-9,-,CASSPDRASNQPQHF,TGTGCCAGCAGTCCGGACAGGGCGAGCAATCAGCCCCAGCATTTT
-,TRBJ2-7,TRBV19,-,CASSMGAGSYEQYF,TGTGCCAGTAGTATGGGGGCAGGGTCCTACGAGCAGTACTTC
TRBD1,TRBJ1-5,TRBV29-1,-,CSAGTGLNQPQHF,TGCAGCGCCGGGACAGGCTTGAATCAGCCCCAGCATTTT
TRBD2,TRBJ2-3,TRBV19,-,CASSREPSGTPDTQYF,TGTGCCAGTAGTAGGGAGCCTAGCGGGACCCCAGATACGCAGTATTTT
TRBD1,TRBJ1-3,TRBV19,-,CASRRSRGLSGNTIYF,TGTGCCAGTAGGAGGAGCAGGGGGCTCTCTGGAAACACCATATATTTT
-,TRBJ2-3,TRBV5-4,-,CASSLAGAGATTDTQYF,TGTGCCAGCAGCTTGGCCGGGGCAGGGGCCACCACAGATACGCAGTATTTT
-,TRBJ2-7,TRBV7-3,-,CASSPTGGHYEQYF,TGTGCCAGCAGCCCGACGGGGGGCCACTACGAGCAGTACTTC
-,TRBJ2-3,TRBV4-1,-,CASSQVTGSTDTQYF,TGCGCCAGCAGCCAAGTTACGGGAAGCACAGATACGCAGTATTTT
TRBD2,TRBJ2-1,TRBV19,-,CASSIEGAGRSYNEQFF,TGTGCCAGTAGTATAGAGGGAGCGGGGAGATCCTACAATGAGCAGTTCTTC
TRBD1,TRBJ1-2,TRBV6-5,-,CASSYSSRGQHGYTF,TGTGCCAGCAGTTACTCGAGTAGGGGGCAACATGGCTACACCTTC
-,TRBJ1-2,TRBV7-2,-,CASSAGVNYGYTF,TGTGCCAGCAGCGCGGGGGTGAACTATGGCTACACCTTC
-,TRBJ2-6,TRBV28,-,CASTVSGANGLTF,TGTGCCAGCACCGTTTCTGGGGCCAACGGCCTGACTTTC
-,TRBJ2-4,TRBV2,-,CASCPDRIAKNIQYF,TGTGCCAGCTGTCCCGACAGAATAGCCAAAAACATTCAGTACTTC
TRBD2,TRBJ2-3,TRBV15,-,CATSSFPPTSSTDTQYF,TGTGCCACCAGCAGCTTCCCTCCGACTAGCTCCACAGATACGCAGTATTTT
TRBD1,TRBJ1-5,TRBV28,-,CASTATGAYSNQPQHF,TGTGCCAGCACCGCGACAGGGGCCTATAGCAATCAGCCCCAGCATTTT
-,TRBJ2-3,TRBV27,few,CASSLASDEDTQYF,TGTGCCAGCAGTTTGGCTAGCGATGAAGATACGCAGTATTTT
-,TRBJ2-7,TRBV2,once,CASSGTGTPYEQYF,TGTGCCAGCAGTGGGACCGGGACACCCTACGAGCAGTACTTC
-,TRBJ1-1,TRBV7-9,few,CASSLVRGVDTWNTEAFF,TGTGCCAGCAGCTTAGTTCGGGGGGTGGACACTTGGAACACTGAAGCTTTCTTT
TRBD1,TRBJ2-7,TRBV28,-,CASSLWDRVTYEQYF,TGTGCCAGCAGTTTATGGGACAGGGTTACCTACGAGCAGTACTTC
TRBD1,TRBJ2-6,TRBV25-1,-,CASSAGTGAGGANVLTF,TGTGCCAGCAGTGCCGGGACAGGGGCGGGAGGGGCCAACGTCCTGACTTTC
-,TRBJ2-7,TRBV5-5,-,CASSLDPSGVYYEQYF,TGTGCCAGCAGCTTGGATCCCTCGGGGGTCTACTACGAGCAGTACTTC
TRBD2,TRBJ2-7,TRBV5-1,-,CASSPSTSGTYEQYF,TGCGCCAGCAGCCCGTCGACTAGCGGAACCTACGAGCAGTACTTC